This T cell receptor (beta chain) was observed in a study of blood T cell repertoires in COVID-19. Turning to the study itself: PBMCs, B-cell-depleted T cells, or T cells were the source of the cDNA or gDNA that made up the material.

Original methodology: The authors estimated nucleated cell counts from reference gene primer amplification. Profiling relied on immunoSEQ multiplex PCR, and the TCRdb table lists in-frame clones only, not all of them. V, J and clone size were drawn from that table, and D and trimming were deduced from the DNA. This table has 35,000 to 50,000 clones, about 90% appearing once. The CDR3 totals 13 residues. Deletions cut 4 bases from V and 1 base from J, with 4 bases between. Germline V gene data show CDR1 as SEHNR and CDR2 as FQNEAQ (reference sequence). The chain carries TRBV7-9 and TRBJ1-4; D not resolved. Sequenced input: peripheral blood. The TCR sequence derives from a man between 50 and 59 years old with active COVID-19. CDR3 protein: CASSSLTNEKLFF. Written as DNA, the CDR3 is TGTGCCAGCAGCTCCTTAACTAATGAAAAACTGTTTTTT.